This T cell receptor beta chain was sequenced for a study of coeliac disease. The overall study: Coeliac patients had newly diagnosed active disease, refractory type I disease, or gluten-free diet control. Study-wide results and caveats: TRB repertoires were largely private, with most amino acid sequences found in only one sample. In active celiac disease, intraepithelial and lamina propria TRB and TRG repertoires were less clonal than controls. Intraepithelial and lamina propria fractions were not highly pure, so cross-contamination was possible.

The repertoire was sequenced with immunoSEQ multiplex PCR; TCRdb's copy has only in-frame clones and lacks some. The sample lists over 8,000 clones, more than 55% occurring once. Worth noting for this clone: Antigen: not known.

The germline V gene has CDR1 DFQATT and CDR2 SNEGSKA (reference sequence). The CDR3 length is 11 residues. Trimming shortened V by 6 bases and J by 3 bases, and 9 bases separated the two germline ends. The sequenced sample consisted of intraepithelial lymphocytes from the gut. This clonotype originated in a woman in her sixties with celiac disease. This chain joins TRBV20-1 and TRBJ2-7; tentatively, D is TRBD2 (5 bases). CDR3 protein: CSAGGGYEQYF. CDR3 sequence (DNA): TGCAGTGCCGGAGGCGGCTACGAGCAGTACTTC.